A single T cell receptor (beta chain) is shown here with its context. Antigen specificity is unknown. Some clones are missing from TCRdb's copy, which holds only in-frame ones; the method was immunoSEQ multiplex PCR. The data show about 60,000 clones, with roughly 85% seen just once and 3.5% to 4% held by the top ten. The sample comes from a study of OX40 agonist ivuxolimab in advanced cancers. Study details: Every patient in dose escalation had hepatocellular carcinoma, melanoma, renal cell or head and neck cancer. Three individuals attained partial responses, comprising one hepatocellular carcinoma case and two cutaneous melanoma cases. Study observations and caveats: CD4+ T cells averaged fewer expanded clones than CD8+ T cells. Within 6 weeks, CD4+ and CD8+ blood T cells expanded clonally at 0.1 to 3.0 mg/kg.

Trimming shortened V by 2 bases and J by 0 bases, and 13 bases separated the two germline ends. This CDR3 is 16 amino acids long. Germline V gives CDR1 SGHAT, CDR2 FQNNGV. This chain links TRBV11-2 with TRBJ1-2; a weak D match, TRBD1 (5 bases). Here the sequenced sample was CD4+ or CD8+ T cells sorted from blood, taken in a trial of the OX40 agonist ivuxolimab. The receptor was isolated from an adult with an advanced solid tumor such as melanoma, head and neck, liver or kidney cancer. The CDR3 sequence: CASSLSGRGANYGYTF. The CDR3 nucleotides are TGTGCCAGCAGCTTATCGGGCCGGGGGGCTAACTATGGCTACACCTTC.